The 22 T cell receptor beta chains below all came from one sample that was sequenced in a study of Ad26.COV2.S vaccination and SARS-CoV-2 variants. Treatment indicated: approximately 18 received Ad26.COV2.S at low or high dose, single or two shots; several received placebo; per-sample allocation not given. After the first vaccine or placebo injection, samples were drawn on day 63. Profiling relied on immunoSEQ multiplex PCR, and the TCRdb table lists in-frame clones only, not all of them. Of about 280,000 clones in the sample, around 87% were seen once. The input for sequencing was peripheral blood, taken in a trial of Ad26.COV2.S vaccine versus placebo. The receptors were sampled from a person between 18 and 59 years old who received the Ad26.COV2.S COVID-19 vaccine or a placebo.

The rearrangement joins TRBV19 to TRBJ1-2; no clear D. Germline CDR1 reads LNHDA; CDR2 reads SQIVND (reference sequence). CDR3 length: 17 residues. The V and J ends lost 7 bases and 1 base respectively, with 22 bases between them. The CDR3 DNA follows: TGTGCCAGTAAGGTGCGAGGAACAGCTCTTCTTAACTATGGCTACACCTTC. It translates to CASKVRGTALLNYGYTF.

The count of this clone is one. V is TRBV3-1 (or the pseudogene TRBV3-2) and J is TRBJ2-3; the match to TRBD2 covers 15 bases. This CDR3 comprises 16 residues. Per germline, CDR1 LGHDT and CDR2 YNNKEL (reference sequence). V dropped 4 bases and J dropped 5; count of bases not matched to a gene: 4. The CDR3 region is CASSPGLAGGLDTQYF. DNA of the CDR3: TGTGCCAGCAGCCCAGGACTAGCGGGAGGGTTAGATACGCAGTATTTT.

This chain links TRBV19 with TRBJ2-7; TRBD2 is a possible D gene (5 bases). The CDR3 totals 16 residues. Trimming cost V 3 bases and J 4 bases, with 19 bases left between them. Germline V lookup: CDR1 LNHDA, CDR2 SQIVND (reference sequence). CDR3 nucleotide sequence: TGTGCCAGTAGTATCCGAGGGATAGAGGCCAATTACGAGCAGTACTTC. It encodes CASSIRGIEANYEQYF.

The chain uses TRBV19 and TRBJ1-6; TRBD1 might be the D (5 bases). Germline CDR1 and CDR2: LNHDA and SQIVND (reference sequence). With 1 base removed from V and 10 bases from J, the gap between germline ends came to 17 bases. The length of the CDR3 is 16 residues. The CDR3 loop is CASSIGTSPQDSPLHF. CDR3 DNA: TGTGCCAGTAGTATAGGGACATCACCTCAGGACTCACCCCTCCACTTT.

J is TRBJ2-2 and V is TRBV7-9; 9 positions agree with TRBD1. This CDR3 is 15 amino acids long. Germline trimming cut 4 bases from V and 4 bases from J; bases unmatched to any gene: 4. Germline V lookup: CDR1 SEHNR, CDR2 FQNEAQ (reference sequence). CDR3 sequence (DNA): TGTGCCAGCAGCTCACAGGGGGCTGGCACCGGGGAGCTGTTTTTT. Amino acid sequence: CASSSQGAGTGELFF.

In its sample, this clone was seen once. The V gene is TRBV25-1, the J gene TRBJ1-1; no reliable D call. Germline CDR1 reads MGHDK; CDR2 reads SYGVNS. The CDR3 sequence is 10 residues long. V lost 4 bases and J lost 12, with 9 bases in between. The CDR3 loop reads CASSAQVTFF. For the CDR3, the DNA is TGTGCCAGCAGTGCCCAGGTTACTTTCTTT.

The chain carries TRBV5-1 and TRBJ1-1; no reliable D call. The CDR3 extends over 14 amino acids. Germline CDR1 SGHRS, CDR2 YFSETQ. Trimming took off 0 bases at V and 3 bases at J, with 9 bases between the two ends. The CDR3 spells CASSLALEYTEAFF. The CDR3 coding sequence is TGCGCCAGCAGCTTGGCTCTCGAGTACACTGAAGCTTTCTTT.

The rearrangement links TRBV4-1 to TRBJ1-4, with 10 positions matching TRBD1. Germline CDR1 and CDR2: MGHRA and YSYEKL. This CDR3 is built from 17 residues. Losses at the gene ends were 0 bases for V and 7 bases for J; bases not matched to a gene: 8. This CDR3 is CASSQDRQGALGEKLFF. The CDR3 bases are TGCGCCAGCAGCCAAGATCGACAGGGGGCACTGGGTGAAAAACTGTTTTTT.

This sequence joins TRBV4-1 and TRBJ2-7, with 12 bases identical to TRBD2. With 0 bases clipped from V and 7 bases from J, the junction kept 10 bases outside the gene matches. Germline CDR1 MGHRA, CDR2 YSYEKL. The CDR3 runs to 17 residues. The CDR3: CASSQETSGSSLGEQYF. CDR3 coding DNA: TGCGCCAGCAGCCAAGAGACTAGCGGGAGCTCCTTGGGGGAGCAGTACTTC.

V gene TRBV19 combines with J gene TRBJ1-6; the D is unclear. The CDR3 runs to 14 residues. Germline values: CDR1 LNHDA, CDR2 SQIVND (reference sequence). The germline V and J ends were trimmed by 1 base and 6 bases, with 7 bases remaining between them. The CDR3 DNA reads as TGTGCCAGTAGTATAGGGGCAGGTAATTCACCCCTCCACTTT. It translates to CASSIGAGNSPLHF.

CDR3 protein: CSVDRGTGYSEAFF. CDR3 in DNA: TGCAGCGTTGATAGAGGCACAGGGTATAGCGAAGCTTTCTTT. The chain couples TRBV29-1 to TRBJ1-1, with D maybe TRBD1 (6 bases). This CDR3 spans 14 amino acids. CDR1 is SQVTM and CDR2 is ANQGSEA in the germline V gene. Trimming shortened V by 3 bases and J by 8 bases, and 19 bases separated the two germline ends. The variable domain in full, completed from reference TRBV29-1 and TRBJ1-1, reads SAVISQKPSRDICQRGTSLTIQCQVDSQVTMMFWYRQQPGQSLTLIATANQGSEATYESGFVIDKFPISRPNLTFSTLTVSNMSPEDSSIYLCSVDRGTGYSEAFFGQGTRLTVV.

The chain uses TRBV2 and TRBJ1-1; D unclear. V was cut by 0 bases and J by 4 bases, with 6 bases left in between. The CDR3 totals 13 residues. Germline assignment: CDR1 SNHLY and CDR2 FYNNEI. The CDR3 here is CASSEAPSTEAFF. DNA of the CDR3: TGTGCCAGCAGTGAAGCGCCGAGCACTGAAGCTTTCTTT.

This chain uses TRBV18 with TRBJ2-1; 10 bases line up with TRBD2. Germline loops: CDR1 KGHSH, CDR2 LQKENI. This CDR3 spans 14 amino acids. Trimming removed 4 bases from V and 4 bases from J; junction bases left unmatched: 1. CDR3 protein: CASSRTSGYNEQFF. The DNA for the CDR3 is TGTGCCAGCTCACGGACTAGCGGATACAATGAGCAGTTCTTC.

This chain uses TRBV7-6 with TRBJ2-5; D may be TRBD2 (5 bases). This CDR3 has 17 residues. Germline CDR1 SGHVS, CDR2 FNYEAQ. Trimming removed 2 bases from V and 2 bases from J, with 18 bases in between. As DNA, the CDR3 is TGTGCCAGCAGCTTATTATCGGGGAGCGGCCCGCAAGAGACCCAGTACTTC. Its translation is CASSLLSGSGPQETQYF.

The chain has TRBV5-4 and TRBJ2-1; 7 bases line up with TRBD2. This CDR3 is 15 amino acids long. Germline CDR1 is SGHNT and CDR2 is YYREEE (reference sequence). The junction had 4 bases not matched to a gene; V was cut back by 1 base and J by 3 bases. Written as DNA, the CDR3 is TGTGCCAGCAGCTTGCTAGCGGCGTTCTACAATGAGCAGTTCTTC. It is translated as CASSLLAAFYNEQFF. Supplemented by reference TRBV5-4 and TRBJ2-1, the full variable domain reads ETGVTQSPTHLIKTRGQQVTLRCSSQSGHNTVSWYQQALGQGPQFIFQYYREEENGRGNFPPRFSGLQFPNYSSELNVNALELDDSALYLCASSLLAAFYNEQFFGPGTRLTVL.

Only a few counts were recorded for this clone. V is TRBV5-1 and J is TRBJ2-5, with D uncertain. The CDR3 covers 14 residues. Germline lookup yields CDR1 SGHRS and CDR2 YFSETQ. The germline V and J ends were trimmed by 1 base and 2 bases, with 9 bases remaining between them. CDR3 region: CASSLIEVQETQYF. CDR3 in DNA: TGCGCCAGCAGCTTGATAGAAGTTCAAGAGACCCAGTACTTC.

In nucleotides, the CDR3 is TGTGCCAGCAGTTACCTAGGTCCCTACGAGCAGTACTTC. Its translation: CASSYLGPYEQYF. The chain employs TRBV12-3 or TRBV12-4 and TRBJ2-7; no clear D. The CDR3 covers 13 residues. The V end lost 4 bases, the J end lost 2 bases, and 9 bases lay between the germline ends.

V usage is TRBV6-5 and J usage is TRBJ2-7; 11 nucleotides align to TRBD2. V lost 0 bases, J lost 3 bases, and 4 bases stayed unmatched. This CDR3 has 16 amino acids. Germline V gene data show CDR1 as MNHEY and CDR2 as SVGAGI. Here the CDR3 DNA reads TGTGCCAGCAGTTACTCACTAGCGGGAGACGACTACGAGCAGTACTTC. This sequence encodes CASSYSLAGDDYEQYF.

The V gene is TRBV9, the J gene TRBJ2-2, with 8 bases identical to TRBD1. J was trimmed by 4 bases and V by 4 bases; bases with no gene match: 15. There are 18 residues in the CDR3. Germline assignment: CDR1 SGDLS and CDR2 YYNGEE. For the CDR3, the DNA is TGTGCCAGCAGCCGAGCCCGGACAGGGTTGTCTACCACCGGGGAGCTGTTTTTT. This gives the protein CASSRARTGLSTTGELFF. Full variable domain (remainder filled in from reference TRBV9 and TRBJ2-2): DSGVTQTPKHLITATGQRVTLRCSPRSGDLSVYWYQQSLDQGLQFLIQYYNGEERAKGNILERFSAQQFPDLHSELNLSSLELGDSALYFCASSRARTGLSTTGELFFGEGSRLTVL.

The chain is built from TRBV29-1 and TRBJ2-7; 10 bases agree with TRBD1. CDR3 size: 13 residues. Germline CDR1 is SQVTM and CDR2 is ANQGSEA. V dropped 5 bases and J dropped 9; count of bases not matched to a gene: 10. The CDR3 DNA reads as TGCAGCGTTATGTCGGGACAGGGGAGCGGGCAGTACTTC. Translating gives CSVMSGQGSGQYF.

The V and J genes are TRBV6-5 and TRBJ1-6; D is perhaps TRBD1 (5 bases). CDR3 size: 14 residues. Germline assignment: CDR1 MNHEY and CDR2 SVGAGI. Trimming took 6 bases from V and 4 from J, leaving 10 bases between them. The CDR3: CASRYQGYNSPLHF. Written as DNA, the CDR3 is TGTGCCAGCAGGTACCAGGGTTATAATTCACCCCTCCACTTT.

This chain uses TRBV2 with TRBJ1-1; D ambiguous. Trimming cost V 1 base and J 4 bases, with 13 bases left between them. Per germline, CDR1 SNHLY and CDR2 FYNNEI. The CDR3 length is 15 residues. The chain's CDR3 is CASSEGARGRTEAFF. CDR3 in DNA: TGTGCCAGCAGTGAAGGGGCCCGAGGGCGCACTGAAGCTTTCTTT.